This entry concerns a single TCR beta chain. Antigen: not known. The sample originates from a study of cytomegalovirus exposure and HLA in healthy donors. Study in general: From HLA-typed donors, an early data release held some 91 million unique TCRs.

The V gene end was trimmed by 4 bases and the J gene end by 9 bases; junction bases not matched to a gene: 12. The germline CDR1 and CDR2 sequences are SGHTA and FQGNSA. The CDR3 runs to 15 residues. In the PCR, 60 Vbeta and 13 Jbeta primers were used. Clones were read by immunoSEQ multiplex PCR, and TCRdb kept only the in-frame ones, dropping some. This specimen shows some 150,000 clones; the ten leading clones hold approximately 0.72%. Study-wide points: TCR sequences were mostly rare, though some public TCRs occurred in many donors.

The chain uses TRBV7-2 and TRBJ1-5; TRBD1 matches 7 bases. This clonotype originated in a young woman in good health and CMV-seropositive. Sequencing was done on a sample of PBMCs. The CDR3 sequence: CASSSRQGPLWPQHF. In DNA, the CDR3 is TGTGCCAGCAGCTCAAGACAGGGCCCTCTCTGGCCCCAGCATTTT.